This T cell receptor beta chain was recorded in a study of metastatic and nonmetastatic thyroid tumors. Study information: Comparison of repertoires was carried out across blood and tumor or nodule tissue from malignant and benign thyroid patients.

All patients were treatment-naive before thyroid surgery. Germline V gene data show CDR1 as SGHKS and CDR2 as YYEKEE (reference sequence). The CDR3 length is 14 residues. V lost 4 bases, J lost 5 bases, and 14 bases lay in between. In the original analysis: Construction of a distant-metastasis classifier for papillary thyroid cancer relied on CDR3 differences across clinicopathological groups. Using MiXCR, TCRdb re-called clones from the PCR reads. V and J calls and clone size were set by TCRdb, not the authors. This table holds 15,000 or so clones, about a quarter found once. Points from the study as a whole: Malignant thyroid tumors reportedly had TCR beta diversity that was significantly higher than in benign nodules, in blood and tumor.

As regards this clone: Its antigen remains unidentified.

The receptor's source is a female donor with papillary thyroid cancer or a benign thyroid nodule (not recorded which). Some clones in this sample may be carry-over from other donors' samples. The rearrangement joins TRBV5-5 to TRBJ2-3, with D uncertain. Specimen: tumor tissue. CDR3 amino acids: CASSQAVGKDTQYF. CDR3 nucleotide sequence: TGTGCCAGCAGCCAGGCAGTAGGTAAAGATACGCAGTATTTT.